One and the same sample provided the 23 T cell receptor beta chains below, sequenced in a study of shared clonotypes between healthy human individuals. The naive CD8 subset, CD45RO-negative cells positively selected for CCR7, excluded terminally differentiated effector memory CD45RA+ cells. The protocol was immunoSEQ multiplex PCR, while the TCRdb copy is restricted to in-frame clones and leaves out a portion. The sample holds just over 2,000,000 clones; about 95% are singletons and the top ten take about 1.1%. The sample consisted of naive CD8+ T cells sorted from blood. Every receptor here comes from a man aged 18 to 29 in good health.

As to this clone: The same CDR3 also results from other DNA sequences found in this sample. The chain recombines TRBV7-3 with TRBJ2-1, with 9 bases identical to TRBD2. Germline CDR1 SGHTA, CDR2 FQGTGA. With 5 bases clipped from V and 0 bases from J, the junction kept 5 bases outside the gene matches. CDR3 size: 16 residues. This CDR3 is CASSTLAGSSYNEQFF. CDR3 sequence (DNA): TGTGCCAGCAGCACCCTAGCGGGGAGCTCCTACAATGAGCAGTTCTTC. Complete variable domain (other parts from reference TRBV7-3 and TRBJ2-1): GAGVSQTPSNKVTEKGKYVELRCDPISGHTALYWYRQSLGQGPEFLIYFQGTGAADDSGLPNDRFFAVRPEGSVSTLKIQRTERGDSAVYLCASSTLAGSSYNEQFFGPGTRLTVL.

This chain links TRBV6-6 with TRBJ2-1, with D unclear. Germline V gene lookup returns CDR1 MNHNY and CDR2 SVGAGI (reference sequence). This CDR3 has 14 amino acids. Trimming shortened V by 2 bases and J by 0 bases, and 5 bases separated the two germline ends. In DNA form, the CDR3 reads TGTGCCAGCAGTTACACGAGCTCCTACAATGAGCAGTTCTTC. Translating gives CASSYTSSYNEQFF.

This chain joins TRBV5-4 and TRBJ1-4, with D unclear. CDR1 SGHNT and CDR2 YYREEE come from the germline V gene (reference sequence). The CDR3 spans 13 residues. V was cut by 6 bases and J by 7 bases, with 13 bases left in between. The CDR3 region is CASTLAGFEKLFF. In DNA, the CDR3 is TGTGCCAGCACCCTCGCCGGGTTTGAAAAACTGTTTTTT.

This clone was observed a single time. The rearrangement uses TRBV4-1 and TRBJ2-5; D unresolved. CDR1 and CDR2 from the germline V gene are MGHRA and YSYEKL. This CDR3 region has 12 residues. V shed 4 bases and J shed 5 bases, with 8 bases lying between them. In DNA form, the CDR3 reads TGCGCCAGCAGCCCTAATCGGGAGACCCAGTACTTC. Its protein product is CASSPNRETQYF.

V gene TRBV28 combines with J gene TRBJ2-3, with a tentative D call TRBD2 (5 bases). The CDR3 contains 17 residues. The germline CDR1 and CDR2 sequences are MDHEN and SYDVKM. V was cut by 2 bases and J by 2 bases, with 17 bases left in between. The CDR3 reads CASSLIRTLADTDTQYF. The CDR3, as DNA: TGTGCCAGCAGTTTAATACGAACCCTAGCCGACACAGATACGCAGTATTTT.

The J gene is TRBJ2-1, the V gene TRBV7-9; 7 bases fit TRBD2. Germline values: CDR1 SEHNR, CDR2 FQNEAQ (reference sequence). The CDR3 has 15 residues. With 4 bases clipped from V and 7 bases from J, the junction kept 10 bases outside the gene matches. CDR3 coding DNA: TGTGCCAGCAGCTGGGTAAGCGGGAATGTGAATGAGCAGTTCTTC. Residues: CASSWVSGNVNEQFF. Filled out from reference TRBV7-9 and TRBJ2-1, the complete variable domain reads DTGVSQNPRHKITKRGQNVTFRCDPISEHNRLYWYRQTLGQGPEFLTYFQNEAQLEKSRLLSDRFSAERPKGSFSTLEIQRTEQGDSAMYLCASSWVSGNVNEQFFGPGTRLTVL.

The chain carries TRBV5-4 and TRBJ1-4; D is perhaps TRBD1 (5 bases). CDR1 is SGHNT, CDR2 YYREEE, per germline (reference sequence). CDR3 length: 15 amino acids. Trimming pared 4 bases from V and 0 bases from J, leaving 10 bases between. This chain's CDR3 is CASSVDRATNEKLFF. CDR3 nucleotides: TGTGCCAGCAGCGTTGACAGAGCAACTAATGAAAAACTGTTTTTT.

The rearrangement uses TRBV5-6 and TRBJ1-1; 7 nucleotides match TRBD1. The CDR3 consists of 14 residues. From germline, CDR1 is SGHDT and CDR2 YYEEEE. With V trimmed by 4 bases and J by 4 bases, 7 bases remained unmatched. In nucleotides, the CDR3 is TGTGCCAGCAGCCAGCTTAACAGGGGCACTGAAGCTTTCTTT. It specifies CASSQLNRGTEAFF.

This sequence joins TRBV27 and TRBJ2-7; weak D call: TRBD2 (6 bases). Germline assignment: CDR1 MNHEY and CDR2 SMNVEV (reference sequence). The CDR3 sequence is 14 residues long. V dropped 4 bases and J dropped 5 bases, with 15 bases sitting between them. The CDR3 nucleotides read TGTGCCAGCAGTTCCTCTAGCGAATGGAACGAGCAGTACTTC. Amino acids: CASSSSSEWNEQYF.

Comment on this clone: This same CDR3 is encoded by further DNA sequences in the sample. This chain connects TRBV6-1 to TRBJ1-5; no definite D call. Trimming pared 3 bases from V and 1 base from J, leaving 10 bases between. Looked up from germline, CDR1 is MNHNS and CDR2 is SASEGT. This CDR3 has 15 residues. The CDR3 bases are TGTGCCAGCAGTGAGGTGGCGCTAAGCAATCAGCCCCAGCATTTT. This gives the protein CASSEVALSNQPQHF.

To note about this clone: The identical CDR3 is also encoded by other nucleotide sequences in the sample. The chain couples TRBV19 to TRBJ2-7, with no clear D. The length of the CDR3 is 13 residues. V was shortened by 2 bases and J by 3 bases, with 8 bases between the two germline ends. Looked up from germline, CDR1 is LNHDA and CDR2 is SQIVND (reference sequence). As DNA, the CDR3 is TGTGCCAGTAGTATAACTGGTAACTACGAGCAGTACTTC. It specifies CASSITGNYEQYF.

The V gene is TRBV10-3, the J gene TRBJ1-4; 7 positions agree with TRBD1. The CDR3 extends over 12 amino acids. V was clipped by 10 bases and J by 4 bases; unmatched bases: 3. CDR1 is ENHRY, CDR2 SYGVKD, per germline. The CDR3 nucleotides are TGTGCCACAGGGGGGATTAATGAAAAACTGTTTTTT. The encoded protein is CATGGINEKLFF.

The gene calls are TRBV14 and TRBJ2-3; D is undetermined. The germline V gene encodes CDR1 SGHDN and CDR2 FVKESK. Trimming took off 0 bases at V and 0 bases at J, with 10 bases between the two ends. The CDR3 contains 16 residues. As DNA, the CDR3 is TGTGCCAGCAGCCAAGATCTCGAGCCGAGCACAGATACGCAGTATTTT. This sequence encodes CASSQDLEPSTDTQYF. Supplemented by reference TRBV14 and TRBJ2-3, the full variable domain reads EAGVTQFPSHSVIEKGQTVTLRCDPISGHDNLYWYRRVMGKEIKFLLHFVKESKQDESGMPNNRFLAERTGGTYSTLKVQPAELEDSGVYFCASSQDLEPSTDTQYFGPGTRLTVL.

V usage is TRBV30 and J usage is TRBJ1-2; D is unclear. CDR1 is GTSNPN and CDR2 is SVGIG in the germline V gene (reference sequence). Trimming removed 2 bases from V and 5 bases from J, with 15 bases in between. There are 14 residues in the CDR3. CDR3 coding DNA: TGTGCCTGGAGTCCAGACGAGCTTAATTATGGCTACACCTTC. Its translation: CAWSPDELNYGYTF.

V is TRBV7-2 and J is TRBJ2-5; perhaps TRBD1 as D (6 bases). The length of the CDR3 is 15 residues. The V gene's germline CDR1 is SGHTA and CDR2 FQGNSA. V was clipped by 4 bases and J by 5 bases, with 17 bases between them. CDR3 DNA: TGTGCCAGCAGCTCCAACAGGGCCCAAGGGGAGACCCAGTACTTC. Translating gives CASSSNRAQGETQYF.

The CDR3, as DNA: TGCAGCGTTGAAGTTTCAGGGACCAACACCGGGGAGCTGTTTTTT. Translating gives CSVEVSGTNTGELFF. V usage is TRBV29-1 and J usage is TRBJ2-2; D tentatively fits TRBD1 or TRBD2 (5 bases each). The germline V and J ends were trimmed by 1 base and 2 bases, with 11 bases remaining between them. The germline V gene has CDR1 SQVTM and CDR2 ANQGSEA. The CDR3 totals 15 residues.

This chain uses TRBV7-9 with TRBJ2-7; 9 nucleotides align to TRBD2. Per the germline V gene, CDR1 is SEHNR and CDR2 is FQNEAQ (reference sequence). Unmatched junction bases numbered 8, after V lost 5 bases and J lost 6 bases. This CDR3 region has 14 residues. This CDR3 reads CASSTVAGAREQYF. CDR3 bases: TGTGCCAGCAGCACAGTAGCGGGGGCTCGCGAGCAGTACTTC.

CDR3 sequence: CASSGRTESSYNEQFF. In DNA, the CDR3 is TGTGCCAGCAGCGGCCGGACAGAGAGCTCCTACAATGAGCAGTTCTTC. The chain joins TRBV5-4 to TRBJ2-1, with D tentatively TRBD1 (6 bases). Per germline, CDR1 SGHNT and CDR2 YYREEE (reference sequence). The CDR3 sequence is 16 residues long. Between the trimmed V and J ends, which lost 4 bases and 0 bases, there was a span of 14 bases.

The rearrangement uses TRBV7-2 and TRBJ2-5, with TRBD2 identical over 13 bases. CDR3 size: 15 residues. The V segment lost 3 bases and the J segment 8 bases; nucleotides outside the gene matches: 6. Looked up from germline, CDR1 is SGHTA and CDR2 is FQGNSA. CDR3 bases: TGTGCCAGCAGCTTGTGGACTAGCGGGAGTGAAACCCAGTACTTC. This codes for CASSLWTSGSETQYF. Looking up the rest from reference TRBV7-2 and TRBJ2-5 gives the full variable domain: GAGVSQSPSNKVTEKGKDVELRCDPISGHTALYWYRQSLGQGLEFLIYFQGNSAPDKSGLPSDRFSAERTGGSVSTLTIQRTQQEDSAVYLCASSLWTSGSETQYFGPGTRLLVL.

This chain links TRBV27 with TRBJ1-5, with unresolved D. The germline V gene has CDR1 MNHEY and CDR2 SMNVEV (reference sequence). CDR3 length equals 13 residues. The V end lost 4 bases, the J end lost 3 bases, and 7 bases lay between the germline ends. CDR3 nucleotides: TGTGCCAGCAGTTGGAGAGACAATCAGCCCCAGCATTTT. Its translation: CASSWRDNQPQHF.

The chain couples TRBV27 to TRBJ2-5; TRBD2 matches at 12 bases. The germline V gene encodes CDR1 MNHEY and CDR2 SMNVEV (reference sequence). This CDR3 is 16 amino acids long. With V trimmed by 6 bases and J by 4 bases, 9 bases remained unmatched. For the CDR3, the DNA is TGTGCCAGCAGCCCCCTAGCGGGAGGGCCATCAGAGACCCAGTACTTC. It encodes CASSPLAGGPSETQYF.

The chain recombines TRBV2 with TRBJ2-5; D may be TRBD1 (6 bases). Trimming stripped 7 bases from V and 5 bases from J, with 23 bases between. The CDR3 loop spans 16 amino acids. The germline V gene has CDR1 SNHLY and CDR2 FYNNEI. The CDR3 sequence is CASNDRDIRVQETQYF. The CDR3 nucleotides are TGTGCCAGCAACGACCGGGACATTAGAGTTCAGGAGACCCAGTACTTC. Looking up the rest from reference TRBV2 and TRBJ2-5 gives the full variable domain: EPEVTQTPSHQVTQMGQEVILRCVPISNHLYFYWYRQILGQKVEFLVSFYNNEISEKSEIFDDQFSVERPDGSNFTLKIRSTKLEDSAMYFCASNDRDIRVQETQYFGPGTRLLVL.

As concerns this clone: This specimen includes other DNA sequences encoding the same CDR3. V gene TRBV27 combines with J gene TRBJ2-1, with D uncertain. Germline values: CDR1 MNHEY, CDR2 SMNVEV (reference sequence). This CDR3 is 14 amino acids long. Trimming cost V 3 bases and J 3 bases, with 9 bases left between them. CDR3 in DNA: TGTGCCAGCAGTTTCGGTAGCAGCTACAATGAGCAGTTCTTC. It yields the protein CASSFGSSYNEQFF.